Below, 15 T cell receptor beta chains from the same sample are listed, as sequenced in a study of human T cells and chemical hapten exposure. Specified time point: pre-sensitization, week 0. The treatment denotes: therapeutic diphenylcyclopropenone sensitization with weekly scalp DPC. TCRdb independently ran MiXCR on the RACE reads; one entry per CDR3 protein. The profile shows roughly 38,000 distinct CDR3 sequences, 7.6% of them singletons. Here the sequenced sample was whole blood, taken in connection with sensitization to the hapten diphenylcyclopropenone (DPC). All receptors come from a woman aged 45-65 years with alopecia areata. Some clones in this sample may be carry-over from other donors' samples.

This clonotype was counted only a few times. CDR3 coding DNA: TGTGCCAGCTCACCACCCGGGGGCTTGTCCTACAATGAGCAGTTCTTC. Protein sequence: CASSPPGGLSYNEQFF. The chain recombines TRBV18 with TRBJ2-1, with D perhaps assigned TRBD1 or TRBD2 (6 bases each). CDR1 is KGHSH and CDR2 is LQKENI in the germline V gene. CDR3 size: 16 residues. Trimming left V 0 bases short and J 1 base short, with 10 bases between. Together with reference TRBV18 and TRBJ2-1, the CDR3 gives the full variable domain: NAGVMQNPRHLVRRRGQEARLRCSPMKGHSHVYWYRQLPEEGLKFMVYLQKENIIDESGMPKERFSAEFPKEGPSILRIQQVVRGDSAAYFCASSPPGGLSYNEQFFGPGTRLTVL.

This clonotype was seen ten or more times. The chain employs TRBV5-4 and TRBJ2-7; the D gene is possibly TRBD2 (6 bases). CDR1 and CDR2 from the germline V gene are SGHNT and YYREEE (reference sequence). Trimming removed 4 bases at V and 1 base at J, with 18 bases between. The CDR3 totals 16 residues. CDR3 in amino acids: CASSRRGPGLSYEQYF. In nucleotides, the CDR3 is TGTGCCAGCAGCCGGCGGGGTCCTGGATTGTCCTACGAGCAGTACTTC.

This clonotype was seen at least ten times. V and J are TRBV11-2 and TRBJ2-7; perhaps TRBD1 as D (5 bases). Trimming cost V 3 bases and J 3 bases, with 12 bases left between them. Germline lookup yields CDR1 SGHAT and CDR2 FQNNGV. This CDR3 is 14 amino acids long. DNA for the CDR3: TGTGCCAGCAGCTTTAACAGTCAGGGCTACGAGCAGTACTTC. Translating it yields CASSFNSQGYEQYF.

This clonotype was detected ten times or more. The CDR3 nucleotides are TGCGCCAGCAGTGAACCCACAGGATTCCTAGGTCCGTTCTACGAGCAGTACTTC. Amino acid sequence: CASSEPTGFLGPFYEQYF. The chain joins TRBV10-1 to TRBJ2-7; D perhaps matches TRBD1 (5 bases). The CDR3 totals 18 residues. In germline, CDR1 is WNHNN, CDR2 SYGVQD (reference sequence). V was clipped by 3 bases and J by 3 bases, with 24 bases between them.

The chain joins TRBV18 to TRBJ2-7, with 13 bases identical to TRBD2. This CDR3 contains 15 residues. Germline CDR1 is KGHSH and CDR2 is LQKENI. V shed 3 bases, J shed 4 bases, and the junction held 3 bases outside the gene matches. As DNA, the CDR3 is TGTGCCAGCTCACCTGGGACTAGCGGGACGTACGAGCAGTACTTC. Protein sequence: CASSPGTSGTYEQYF.

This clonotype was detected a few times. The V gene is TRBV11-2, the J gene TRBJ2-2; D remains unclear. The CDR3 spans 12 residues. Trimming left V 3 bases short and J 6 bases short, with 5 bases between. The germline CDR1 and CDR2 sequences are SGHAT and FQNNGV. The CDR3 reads CASSLSAGELFF. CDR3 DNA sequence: TGTGCCAGCAGCTTGTCAGCCGGGGAGCTGTTTTTT.

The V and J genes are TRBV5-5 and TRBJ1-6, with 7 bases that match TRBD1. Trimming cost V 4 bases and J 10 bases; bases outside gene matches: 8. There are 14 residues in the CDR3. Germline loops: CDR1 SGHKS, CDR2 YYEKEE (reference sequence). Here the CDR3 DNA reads TGTGCCAGCAGCGTCGACAGGGTACAGTCACCCCTCCACTTT. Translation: CASSVDRVQSPLHF.

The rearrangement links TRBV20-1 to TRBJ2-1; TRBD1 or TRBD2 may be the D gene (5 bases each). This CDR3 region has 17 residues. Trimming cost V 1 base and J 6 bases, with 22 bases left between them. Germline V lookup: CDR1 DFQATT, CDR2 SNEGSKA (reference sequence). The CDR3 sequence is CSARVPDGRQRGNEQFF. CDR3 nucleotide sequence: TGCAGTGCTAGAGTCCCGGACGGACGACAGAGGGGCAATGAGCAGTTCTTC.

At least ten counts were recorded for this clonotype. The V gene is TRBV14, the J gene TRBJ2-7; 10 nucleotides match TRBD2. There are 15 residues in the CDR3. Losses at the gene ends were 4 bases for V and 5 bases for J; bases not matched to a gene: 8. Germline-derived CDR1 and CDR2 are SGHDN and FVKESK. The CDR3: CASSLLLAGEDEQYF. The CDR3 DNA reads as TGTGCCAGCAGCCTTCTTCTAGCGGGAGAAGACGAGCAGTACTTC.

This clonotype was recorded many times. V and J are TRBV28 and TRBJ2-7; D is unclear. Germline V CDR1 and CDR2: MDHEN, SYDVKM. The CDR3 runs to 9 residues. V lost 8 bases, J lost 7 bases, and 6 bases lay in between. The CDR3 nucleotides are TGTGCCAGCGGGTTAGAGCAGTACTTC. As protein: CASGLEQYF.

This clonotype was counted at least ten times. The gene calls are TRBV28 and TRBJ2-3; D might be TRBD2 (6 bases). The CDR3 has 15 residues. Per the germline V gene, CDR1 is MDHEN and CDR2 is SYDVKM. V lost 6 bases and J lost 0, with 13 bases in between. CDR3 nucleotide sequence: TGTGCCAGCAGCCGAAGCGGGTCAAGCACAGATACGCAGTATTTT. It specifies CASSRSGSSTDTQYF.

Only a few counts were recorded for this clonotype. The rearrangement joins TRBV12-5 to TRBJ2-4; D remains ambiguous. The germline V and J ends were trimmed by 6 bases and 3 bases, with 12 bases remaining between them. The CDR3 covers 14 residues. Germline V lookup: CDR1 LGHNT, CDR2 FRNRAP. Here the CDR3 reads CASGPRTVKNIQYF. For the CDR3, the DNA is TGTGCTAGTGGCCCCCGGACGGTCAAAAACATTCAGTACTTC.

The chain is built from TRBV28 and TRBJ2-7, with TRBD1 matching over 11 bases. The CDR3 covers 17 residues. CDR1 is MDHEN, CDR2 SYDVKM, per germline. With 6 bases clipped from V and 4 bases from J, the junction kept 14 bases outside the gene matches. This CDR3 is CASSPLARTGGGYEQYF. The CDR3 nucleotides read TGTGCCAGCAGCCCCCTCGCCCGGACAGGGGGCGGGTACGAGCAGTACTTC.

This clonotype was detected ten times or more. The CDR3 protein is CSVEDSRSLEQYF. The DNA of the CDR3 is TGCAGCGTTGAAGATTCTCGTTCCCTAGAGCAGTACTTC. V and J are TRBV29-1 and TRBJ2-7; D gene uncertain. The germline V gene encodes CDR1 SQVTM and CDR2 ANQGSEA. V lost 0 bases, J lost 7 bases, and 13 bases lay in between. The CDR3 is 13 residues long.

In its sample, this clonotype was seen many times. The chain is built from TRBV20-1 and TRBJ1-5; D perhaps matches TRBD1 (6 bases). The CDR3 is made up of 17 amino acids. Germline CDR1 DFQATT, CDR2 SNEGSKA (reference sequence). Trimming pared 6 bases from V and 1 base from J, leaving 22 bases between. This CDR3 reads CSADGGVGARSNQPQHF. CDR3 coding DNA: TGCAGTGCCGACGGCGGGGTGGGGGCGCGAAGCAATCAGCCCCAGCATTTT.